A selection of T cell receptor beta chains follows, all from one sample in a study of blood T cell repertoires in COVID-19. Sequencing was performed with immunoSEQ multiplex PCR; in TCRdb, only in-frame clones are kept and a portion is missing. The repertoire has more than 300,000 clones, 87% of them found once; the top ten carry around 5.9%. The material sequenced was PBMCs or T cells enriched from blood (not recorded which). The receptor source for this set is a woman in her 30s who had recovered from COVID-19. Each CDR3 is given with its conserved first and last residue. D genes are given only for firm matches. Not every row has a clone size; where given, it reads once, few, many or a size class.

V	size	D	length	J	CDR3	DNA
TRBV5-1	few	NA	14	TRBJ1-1	CASSSGELNTEAFF	TGCGCCAGCAGCTCCGGGGAACTGAACACTGAAGCTTTCTTT
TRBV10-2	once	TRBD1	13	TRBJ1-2	CASTTGGFSGYTF	TGCGCCAGCACAACAGGGGGCTTCAGTGGCTACACCTTC
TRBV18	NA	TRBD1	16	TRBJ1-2	CASSPPRDRGDYGYTF	TGTGCCAGCTCACCACCCCGGGACAGGGGTGACTATGGCTACACCTTC
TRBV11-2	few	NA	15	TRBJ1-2	CASSLDLSGHYGYTF	TGTGCCAGCAGCTTAGATCTCTCTGGGCACTATGGCTACACCTTC
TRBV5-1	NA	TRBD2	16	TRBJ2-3	CASRLPRAGITDTQYF	TGCGCCAGCAGGCTTCCTCGAGCGGGAATTACAGATACGCAGTATTTT
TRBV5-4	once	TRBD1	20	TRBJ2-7	CASSLVGNRTGTGIKGEQYF	TGTGCCAGCAGCTTGGTAGGCAACAGGACCGGGACAGGGATCAAGGGCGAGCAGTACTTC
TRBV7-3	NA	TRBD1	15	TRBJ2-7	CASSSSGTGNYEQYF	TGTGCCAGCAGCTCGTCCGGGACAGGGAACTACGAGCAGTACTTC
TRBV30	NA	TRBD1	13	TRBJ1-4	CAWSGTDNEKLFF	TGTGCCTGGAGCGGGACAGACAATGAAAAACTGTTTTTT
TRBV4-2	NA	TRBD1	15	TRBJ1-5	CASSLRTGEVQPQHF	TGTGCCAGCAGCCTGAGGACAGGGGAGGTGCAGCCCCAGCATTTT
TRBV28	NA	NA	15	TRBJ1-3	CASSSAGAGGNTIYF	TGTGCCAGCAGCTCAGCGGGGGCGGGTGGAAACACCATATATTTT
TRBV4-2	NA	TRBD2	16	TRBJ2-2	CASSISGGANTGELFF	TGTGCCAGCAGCATTAGCGGGGGGGCCAACACCGGGGAGCTGTTTTTT
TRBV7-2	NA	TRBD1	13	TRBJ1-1	CASSIDRDTEAFF	TGTGCCAGCAGTATAGACAGGGACACTGAAGCTTTCTTT
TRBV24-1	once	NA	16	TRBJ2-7	CATSDPAWGRHYEQYF	TGTGCCACCAGTGACCCCGCTTGGGGCAGACACTACGAGCAGTACTTC
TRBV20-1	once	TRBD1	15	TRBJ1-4	CSASVPGQDNEKLFF	TGCAGTGCTAGTGTTCCGGGACAGGACAATGAAAAACTGTTTTTT
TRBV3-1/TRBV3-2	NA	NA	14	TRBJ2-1	CASSQADTYNEQFF	TGTGCCAGCAGCCAAGCGGACACGTACAATGAGCAGTTCTTC
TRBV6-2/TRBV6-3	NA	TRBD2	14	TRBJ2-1	CASSYLSERGEQFF	TGTGCCAGCAGTTACTTGAGTGAGCGGGGTGAGCAGTTCTTC
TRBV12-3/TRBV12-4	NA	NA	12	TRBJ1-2	CASRLGQIGYTF	TGTGCCAGCAGGCTCGGACAGATTGGCTACACCTTC
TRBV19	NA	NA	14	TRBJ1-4	CASSTTARGEKLFF	TGTGCCAGTAGTACAACAGCCAGGGGTGAAAAACTGTTTTTT
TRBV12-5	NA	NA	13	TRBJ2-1	CASGSTGFNEQFF	TGTGCTAGTGGTTCAACAGGGTTCAATGAGCAGTTCTTC
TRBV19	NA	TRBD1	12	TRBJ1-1	CVEGAEDTEAFF	TGTGTCGAGGGGGCGGAGGACACTGAAGCTTTCTTT
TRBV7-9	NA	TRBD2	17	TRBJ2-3	CASSLLTGLAGADTQYF	TGTGCCAGCAGCTTACTCACAGGACTAGCGGGGGCAGATACGCAGTATTTT
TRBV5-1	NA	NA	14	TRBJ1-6	CASSPGLSGSPLHF	TGCGCCAGCAGCCCGGGACTTTCAGGCTCACCCCTCCACTTT
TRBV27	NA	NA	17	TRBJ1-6	CASSSPSRAAYNSPLHF	TGTGCCAGCAGTTCCCCCAGCAGGGCTGCCTATAATTCACCCCTCCACTTT
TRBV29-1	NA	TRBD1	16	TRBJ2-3	CSVVVWGQGLTDTQYF	TGCAGCGTTGTGGTCTGGGGACAGGGTTTGACAGATACGCAGTATTTT
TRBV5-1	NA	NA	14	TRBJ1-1	CASSAGLLVTEAFF	TGCGCCAGCAGCGCCGGACTTCTCGTGACTGAAGCTTTCTTT
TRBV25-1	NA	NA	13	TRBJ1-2	CASSESQSWGYTF	TGTGCCAGCAGTGAATCGCAGTCCTGGGGCTACACCTTC
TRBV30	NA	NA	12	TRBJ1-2	CAWSVSDYGYTF	TGTGCCTGGAGCGTGTCTGACTATGGCTACACCTTC
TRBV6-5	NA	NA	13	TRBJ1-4	CATSRATNEKLFF	TGTGCCACCTCGAGGGCGACTAATGAAAAACTGTTTTTT
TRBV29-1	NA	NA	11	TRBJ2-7	CSVAQGYEQYF	TGCAGCGTTGCCCAGGGCTACGAGCAGTACTTC
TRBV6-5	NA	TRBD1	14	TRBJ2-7	CASRRGTGGYEQYF	TGTGCCAGCAGGAGAGGGACAGGGGGCTACGAGCAGTACTTC
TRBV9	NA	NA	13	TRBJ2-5	CASSVGTRETQYF	TGTGCCAGCAGCGTAGGGACAAGAGAGACCCAGTACTTC
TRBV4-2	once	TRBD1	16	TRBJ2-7	CASSSARGTDSYEQYF	TGTGCCAGCAGCTCAGCAAGAGGGACAGACTCCTACGAGCAGTACTTC
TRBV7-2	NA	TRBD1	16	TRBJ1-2	CASSLSGTGAAYGYTF	TGTGCCAGCAGCTTATCAGGGACAGGGGCTGCCTATGGCTACACCTTC
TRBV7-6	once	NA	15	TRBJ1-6	CASSQGSSYNSPLHF	TGTGCCAGCAGCCAGGGAAGCTCCTATAATTCACCCCTCCACTTT
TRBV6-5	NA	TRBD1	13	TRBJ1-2	CASSRDRVYGYAF	TGTGCCAGCAGCAGGGACAGGGTTTATGGCTACGCCTTC
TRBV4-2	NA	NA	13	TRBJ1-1	CASSQEANTEAFF	TGTGCCAGCAGCCAAGAAGCAAACACTGAAGCTTTCTTT
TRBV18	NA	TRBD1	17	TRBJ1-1	CASSPRQGPLGNTEAFF	TGTGCCAGCTCACCCAGACAGGGGCCTTTGGGGAACACTGAAGCTTTCTTT
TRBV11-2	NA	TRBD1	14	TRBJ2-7	CASSPGQGDWEQYF	TGTGCCAGCAGCCCGGGACAGGGAGATTGGGAGCAGTACTTC
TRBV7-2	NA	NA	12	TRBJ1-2	CASSLVGGGYTF	TGTGCCAGCAGCTTAGTGGGGGGTGGCTACACCTTC
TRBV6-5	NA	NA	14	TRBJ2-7	CASSYYGAGYEQYF	TGTGCCAGCAGTTACTATGGGGCGGGATACGAGCAGTACTTC